These 16 T cell receptor beta chains were all obtained from the same sample, sequenced in a study of early T cells in non-severe SARS-CoV-2 infection. TCRdb passed the 5' RACE reads through MiXCR, listing each CDR3 protein once. The sample shows more than 85,000 distinct CDR3 sequences, around 17% of them seen only once. The source material was whole blood, sampled at baseline. These receptors all stem from an adult who was a healthcare worker with PCR-confirmed SARS-CoV-2 infection or an uninfected control (not recorded which).

This clonotype was found a few times. V usage is TRBV4-1 and J usage is TRBJ2-2; no clear D gene. The length of the CDR3 is 14 residues. From germline, CDR1 is MGHRA and CDR2 YSYEKL. The ends were cut back, 0 bases at V and 4 bases at J, with 6 bases in the middle. The CDR3: CASSQDSGTGELFF. CDR3 nucleotides: TGCGCCAGCAGCCAAGACTCCGGCACCGGGGAGCTGTTTTTT.

This clonotype was seen ten or more times. The chain employs TRBV11-2 and TRBJ2-7, with D unclear. Trimming stripped 3 bases from V and 5 bases from J, with 17 bases between. The length of the CDR3 is 15 residues. Germline values: CDR1 SGHAT, CDR2 FQNNGV. The CDR3 is CASSFRSWAADEQYF. The CDR3 nucleotides are TGTGCCAGCAGCTTCCGTTCCTGGGCCGCCGACGAGCAGTACTTC. Variable domain in full (rest from reference TRBV11-2 and TRBJ2-7): EAGVAQSPRYKIIEKRQSVAFWCNPISGHATLYWYQQILGQGPKLLIQFQNNGVVDDSQLPKDRFSAERLKGVDSTLKIQPAKLEDSAVYLCASSFRSWAADEQYFGPGTRLTVT.

The chain recombines TRBV11-2 with TRBJ1-1; tentative D call: TRBD1 (5 bases). Germline V CDR1 and CDR2: SGHAT, FQNNGV. The CDR3 loop spans 15 amino acids. The V end lost 3 bases, the J end lost 1 base, and 12 bases lay between the germline ends. The CDR3 DNA follows: TGTGCCAGCAGCTTTTTGTTGAGGGGGAACACTGAAGCTTTCTTT. Translated, it gives CASSFLLRGNTEAFF.

This chain joins TRBV6-6 and TRBJ2-1; 10 nucleotides align to TRBD2. V lost 6 bases to trimming and J lost 9 bases; unmatched junction nucleotides: 11. CDR1 MNHNY and CDR2 SVGAGI come from the germline V gene (reference sequence). This CDR3 is 15 amino acids long. The CDR3 region is CASRLAGDQSGEQFF. The CDR3 DNA reads TGTGCCAGCAGGCTAGCGGGAGACCAAAGTGGTGAGCAGTTCTTC.

This clonotype showed up just a few times. V is TRBV5-4 and J is TRBJ2-7; D unclear. The CDR3 consists of 15 residues. The V end lost 2 bases, the J end lost 0 bases, and 12 bases lay between the germline ends. Germline lookup yields CDR1 SGHNT and CDR2 YYREEE (reference sequence). This chain's CDR3 is CASSFRSSSSYEQYF. In DNA, the CDR3 is TGTGCCAGCAGCTTCCGAAGCAGCAGCTCCTACGAGCAGTACTTC.

This clonotype showed up just a few times. The chain employs TRBV11-3 and TRBJ2-3, with TRBD2 matching 7 bases. CDR1 SGHNT and CDR2 YENEEA come from the germline V gene. The CDR3 extends over 16 amino acids. J lost 2 bases, V lost 3 bases, and 8 bases had no gene match. CDR3 protein: CASSFGLAGATDTQYF. As DNA, the CDR3 is TGTGCCAGCAGCTTTGGGTTGGCGGGAGCCACAGATACGCAGTATTTT. Based on the CDR3 plus reference TRBV11-3 and TRBJ2-3, the full variable domain is EAGVVQSPRYKIIEKKQPVAFWCNPISGHNTLYWYLQNLGQGPELLIRYENEEAVDDSQLPKDRFSAERLKGVDSTLKIQPAELGDSAVYLCASSFGLAGATDTQYFGPGTRLTVL.

This clonotype was observed a handful of times. The chain joins TRBV7-2 to TRBJ2-3; 8 bases match TRBD2. V trimming: 0 bases; J trimming: 5 bases; junction bases outside the gene matches: 7. This CDR3 is built from 16 residues. The germline V gene encodes CDR1 SGHTA and CDR2 FQGNSA. CDR3 coding DNA: TGTGCCAGCAGCTTAGCGGGACTAGGTCGCGGAGATACGCAGTATTTT. As protein: CASSLAGLGRGDTQYF.

The sample holds many counts of this clonotype. The chain has TRBV4-3 and TRBJ1-2; tentatively, D is TRBD1 (6 bases). Germline V gene data show CDR1 as LGHNA and CDR2 as YSLEER. This CDR3 comprises 15 residues. Trimming removed 0 bases at V and 4 bases at J, with 12 bases between. This chain's CDR3 is CASSQDTDRFYGYTF. In nucleotides, the CDR3 is TGCGCCAGCAGCCAAGATACCGACAGGTTCTATGGCTACACCTTC.

This clonotype was seen more than once but under ten times. The rearrangement uses TRBV7-2 and TRBJ1-1; D is undetermined. The ends were cut back, 1 base at V and 7 bases at J, with 7 bases in the middle. CDR1 and CDR2 from the germline V gene are SGHTA and FQGNSA. The CDR3 consists of 12 residues. DNA of the CDR3: TGTGCCAGCAGCTTAGTAGGCGGTGAAGCTTTCTTT. This sequence encodes CASSLVGGEAFF.

This clonotype was seen a few times. The rearrangement links TRBV4-1 to TRBJ1-4; the match to TRBD1 covers 9 bases. Germline V gives CDR1 MGHRA, CDR2 YSYEKL. CDR3 length: 15 amino acids. With 4 bases clipped from V and 8 bases from J, the junction kept 8 bases outside the gene matches. The CDR3 sequence: CASSRWDRVIEKLFF. As DNA, the CDR3 is TGCGCCAGCAGCCGTTGGGACAGGGTCATAGAAAAACTGTTTTTT.

The chain couples TRBV20-1 to TRBJ1-6; TRBD1 is a possible D gene (5 bases). V lost 3 bases and J 5 bases, leaving 8 bases between the germline ends. The CDR3 is 13 residues long. The germline gives CDR1 DFQATT, CDR2 SNEGSKA (reference sequence). The CDR3 DNA sequence: TGCAGTGCTAGGGAGGGGAATAATTCACCCCTCCACTTT. This sequence encodes CSAREGNNSPLHF.

This clonotype appeared a few times. The rearrangement uses TRBV28 and TRBJ2-3, with D unclear. V lost 8 bases and J lost 7, with 7 bases in between. The CDR3 contains 10 residues. Germline V gene data show CDR1 as MDHEN and CDR2 as SYDVKM. The CDR3 spells CASSTNTQYF. CDR3 coding DNA: TGTGCCAGCTCAACGAATACGCAGTATTTT.

The chain is built from TRBV19 and TRBJ1-5; D unclear. CDR1 is LNHDA, CDR2 SQIVND, per germline (reference sequence). The ends were cut back, 3 bases at V and 1 base at J, with 7 bases in the middle. This CDR3 has 14 amino acids. CDR3 nucleotides: TGTGCCAGTAGTATTCCGCTGAGCAATCAGCCCCAGCATTTT. This translates into CASSIPLSNQPQHF.

The CDR3 DNA reads as TGTGCCAGCAGCCAAACGTGGGAGTGGATTTACAATGAGCAGTTCTTC. Its protein is CASSQTWEWIYNEQFF. This sequence joins TRBV7-9 and TRBJ2-1, with a tentative D call TRBD2 (5 bases). Trimming shortened V by 5 bases and J by 4 bases, and 18 bases separated the two germline ends. Germline V gives CDR1 SEHNR, CDR2 FQNEAQ (reference sequence). This CDR3 comprises 16 residues.

This clonotype was counted a few times. V gene TRBV5-4 combines with J gene TRBJ2-3, with 7 bases fitting TRBD1. Germline trimming cut 3 bases from V and 0 bases from J; bases unmatched to any gene: 1. The CDR3 spans 14 residues. Germline CDR1 SGHNT, CDR2 YYREEE (reference sequence). In nucleotides, the CDR3 is TGTGCCAGCAGCTGGGACAGAAGCACAGATACGCAGTATTTT. Its translation is CASSWDRSTDTQYF.

This clonotype came up a few times. CDR3 DNA sequence: TGTGCCAGCAGCATGACAGTGAGCAATCAGCCCCAGCATTTT. This codes for CASSMTVSNQPQHF. The V gene is TRBV12-3 or TRBV12-4, the J gene TRBJ1-5, with D maybe TRBD1 (5 bases). CDR3 size: 14 residues. V lost 6 bases and J lost 1, with 10 bases in between.